These 22 T cell receptor beta chains share one sample of origin, sequenced in a study of a mutant IDH1 vaccine in newly diagnosed glioma. Clones were sequenced by immunoSEQ multiplex PCR, and TCRdb holds only the in-frame ones, with some missing. The data contain nearly 50,000 clones, 86% of them seen just once; the ten biggest clones take up about 2.4%. Time point indicated: baseline, week 1 (first vaccination visit). As for treatment: pre-vaccination baseline after standard-of-care therapy. Sequencing used PBMCs, obtained from a glioma patient treated with radiotherapy, temozolomide or both. These receptors were taken from a middle-aged man with glioma.

The DNA for the CDR3 is TGCGCCAGCAGCCCACAGGGGGCGTCCTACGAGCAGTACTTC. It codes for CASSPQGASYEQYF. The gene calls are TRBV5-1 and TRBJ2-7, with 9 bases lining up with TRBD1. The CDR3 consists of 14 residues. The V segment lost 4 bases and the J segment 1 base; nucleotides outside the gene matches: 3. CDR1 SGHRS and CDR2 YFSETQ come from the germline V gene.

V usage is TRBV2 and J usage is TRBJ2-1; 9 positions agree with TRBD2. The V segment lost 6 bases and the J segment 2 bases; nucleotides outside the gene matches: 8. The CDR3 has 16 amino acids. Germline loops: CDR1 SNHLY, CDR2 FYNNEI. The CDR3 protein is CASRREGGSTYNEQFF. In DNA form, the CDR3 reads TGTGCCAGCAGGCGGGAGGGCGGGAGTACCTACAATGAGCAGTTCTTC. The full variable domain, its missing parts supplied by reference TRBV2 and TRBJ2-1, is EPEVTQTPSHQVTQMGQEVILRCVPISNHLYFYWYRQILGQKVEFLVSFYNNEISEKSEIFDDQFSVERPDGSNFTLKIRSTKLEDSAMYFCASRREGGSTYNEQFFGPGTRLTVL.

This rearrangement joins TRBV5-1 to TRBJ1-2, with no clear D. The CDR3 spans 11 residues. V was clipped by 0 bases and J by 7 bases, with 4 bases between them. Germline CDR1 and CDR2: SGHRS and YFSETQ. This chain's CDR3 is CASSLAGGYTF. In DNA form, the CDR3 reads TGCGCCAGCAGCTTGGCGGGTGGCTACACCTTC.

This clone was seen more than once but under ten times. The V gene is TRBV27, the J gene TRBJ1-1, with TRBD1 identical over 7 bases. CDR3 length equals 18 residues. CDR1 is MNHEY and CDR2 is SMNVEV in the germline V gene (reference sequence). The J segment lost 0 bases and the V segment lost 1 base, leaving 11 bases of the junction unmatched. The CDR3 loop reads CASSLLATGGTVNTEAFF. Here the CDR3 DNA reads TGTGCCAGCAGTTTATTAGCCACGGGCGGGACAGTGAACACTGAAGCTTTCTTT.

J is TRBJ2-7 and V is TRBV6-6; D remains ambiguous. V lost 0 bases to trimming and J lost 0 bases, with 9 bases between them. The CDR3 covers 15 residues. Germline CDR1 MNHNY, CDR2 SVGAGI (reference sequence). CDR3 protein: CASSYSAYGSYEQYF. CDR3 nucleotide sequence: TGTGCCAGCAGTTACTCAGCGTACGGCTCCTACGAGCAGTACTTC.

This chain uses TRBV5-1 with TRBJ2-2; a weak D match, TRBD2 (6 bases). V lost 0 bases, J lost 0 bases, and 15 bases lay in between. The V gene's germline CDR1 is SGHRS and CDR2 YFSETQ. The CDR3 loop spans 18 amino acids. CDR3 sequence reads: CASSLALKAGANTGELFF. In DNA, the CDR3 is TGCGCCAGCAGCTTGGCCCTAAAAGCGGGCGCGAACACCGGGGAGCTGTTTTTT.

In DNA, the CDR3 is TGTGCCAGTAGTTTTGCGATTCTAGAGGAGCAGTACTTC. Translating it yields CASSFAILEEQYF. The chain carries TRBV19 and TRBJ2-7; no clear D gene. V lost 5 bases and J lost 7, with 15 bases in between. This CDR3 has 13 amino acids. The germline gives CDR1 LNHDA, CDR2 SQIVND (reference sequence).

This chain links TRBV5-1 with TRBJ2-5; no firm D call. Trimming removed 1 base from V and 2 bases from J, with 6 bases in between. The CDR3 consists of 13 residues. Germline-derived CDR1 and CDR2 are SGHRS and YFSETQ. As DNA, the CDR3 is TGCGCCAGCAGCTTGACAGCACAAGAGACCCAGTACTTC. Residues: CASSLTAQETQYF.

V is TRBV4-3 and J is TRBJ1-2; 7 nucleotides match TRBD1. Germline V gives CDR1 LGHNA, CDR2 YSLEER. The V and J ends lost 1 base and 7 bases, in that order; junction bases with no gene match: 12. This CDR3 is 16 amino acids long. CDR3 DNA: TGCGCCAGCAGCCAAGGTGGTAGGGGAGACAGGGCTGGCTACACCTTC. Translation: CASSQGGRGDRAGYTF.

This clone was picked up a small number of times. The chain couples TRBV2 to TRBJ1-1, with TRBD1 identical over 7 bases. CDR3 length equals 14 residues. CDR1 and CDR2 (germline): SNHLY, FYNNEI. J gave up 0 bases and V 4 bases, and 2 bases lay outside the gene matches. This CDR3 is CASSVQGVNTEAFF. The CDR3 region has the DNA TGTGCCAGCAGTGTCCAGGGGGTGAACACTGAAGCTTTCTTT. The whole variable domain, filled in from reference TRBV2 and TRBJ1-1, reads EPEVTQTPSHQVTQMGQEVILRCVPISNHLYFYWYRQILGQKVEFLVSFYNNEISEKSEIFDDQFSVERPDGSNFTLKIRSTKLEDSAMYFCASSVQGVNTEAFFGQGTRLTVV.

The chain combines TRBV19 with TRBJ2-2; 8 nucleotides align to TRBD1. V trimming: 2 bases; J trimming: 1 base; junction bases outside the gene matches: 6. CDR3 length: 17 amino acids. Germline lookup yields CDR1 LNHDA and CDR2 SQIVND (reference sequence). CDR3: CASSISQGAWNTGELFF. The CDR3 DNA reads TGTGCCAGTAGTATAAGCCAGGGGGCGTGGAACACCGGGGAGCTGTTTTTT.

V usage is TRBV28 and J usage is TRBJ1-2; the D gene is possibly TRBD1 (5 bases). CDR1 and CDR2 from the germline V gene are MDHEN and SYDVKM. This CDR3 is built from 13 residues. Trimming took 7 bases from V and 2 from J, leaving 11 bases between them. The CDR3 reads CASTSDTNYGYTF. The CDR3 DNA is TGTGCCAGCACCTCGGACACCAACTATGGCTACACCTTC.

The V and J genes are TRBV7-9 and TRBJ2-7; 8 nucleotides agree with TRBD1. The V and J ends lost 5 bases and 3 bases, in that order; junction bases with no gene match: 6. Germline CDR1 SEHNR, CDR2 FQNEAQ (reference sequence). This CDR3 region has 14 residues. The CDR3 nucleotides are TGTGCCAGCAGCGAAGGACAGGGATTCTACGAGCAGTACTTC. Its translation is CASSEGQGFYEQYF.

DNA of the CDR3: TGTGCCACCAGCACAGGTTGGGTCGGTGATACGCAGTATTTT. This encodes CATSTGWVGDTQYF. The chain is built from TRBV15 and TRBJ2-3, with D hard to call. The CDR3 runs 14 residues. V was shortened by 4 bases and J by 6 bases, with 14 bases between the two germline ends. Germline V lookup: CDR1 LNHNV, CDR2 YYDKDF (reference sequence).

The rearrangement uses TRBV4-2 and TRBJ1-5, with D perhaps TRBD1 (5 bases). V was trimmed by 1 base and J by 2 bases, leaving 9 bases between them. CDR3 size: 15 residues. From germline, CDR1 is LGHNA and CDR2 YNFKEQ. The CDR3 sequence: CASSQGGAGNQPQHF. CDR3 nucleotide sequence: TGTGCCAGCAGCCAAGGAGGGGCTGGCAATCAGCCCCAGCATTTT.

This rearrangement joins TRBV9 to TRBJ2-7, with 9 bases lining up with TRBD2. Germline CDR1 and CDR2: SGDLS and YYNGEE. With V trimmed by 0 bases and J by 0 bases, 10 bases remained unmatched. The CDR3 runs 18 residues. CDR3 amino acids: CASSVGVSGGGFSYEQYF. In nucleotides, the CDR3 is TGTGCCAGCAGCGTAGGGGTTAGCGGGGGAGGGTTCTCCTACGAGCAGTACTTC.

This rearrangement joins TRBV5-6 to TRBJ2-5; 7 bases match TRBD2. The CDR3 spans 16 residues. Germline lookup yields CDR1 SGHDT and CDR2 YYEEEE. V dropped 0 bases and J dropped 0; count of bases not matched to a gene: 5. CDR3 residues: CASSLDTSAHQETQYF. The CDR3 DNA follows: TGTGCCAGCAGCTTGGATACTAGCGCCCACCAAGAGACCCAGTACTTC.

The chain uses TRBV28 and TRBJ2-7; D uncertain. V was shortened by 4 bases and J by 3 bases, with 16 bases between the two germline ends. This CDR3 is 15 amino acids long. CDR1 is MDHEN and CDR2 is SYDVKM in the germline V gene. The CDR3 nucleotides are TGTGCCAGCAGTTCCTCCCTAGGTAGCTTCTACGAGCAGTACTTC. Translating gives CASSSSLGSFYEQYF.

The chain has TRBV5-5 and TRBJ2-1; 7 nucleotides align to TRBD2. The CDR3 length is 15 residues. CDR1 and CDR2 (germline): SGHKS, YYEKEE (reference sequence). Trimming at V came to 6 bases and at J to 10 bases, leaving 16 bases not matched to a gene. The CDR3 DNA follows: TGTGCCAGCACCGCATTGAGGGCGGGAGTAAGAGAGCAGTTCTTC. Protein product: CASTALRAGVREQFF.

The chain carries TRBV5-6 and TRBJ1-1; TRBD1 is a possible D gene (6 bases). The CDR3 runs to 12 residues. V lost 3 bases, J lost 6 bases, and 9 bases lay in between. Germline lookup yields CDR1 SGHDT and CDR2 YYEEEE. DNA of the CDR3: TGTGCCAGCAGCTGGGGGCCGTCTGAAGCTTTCTTT. It yields the protein CASSWGPSEAFF.

This clone was recorded only once. The chain combines TRBV6-4 with TRBJ2-3, with 9 bases fitting TRBD1. After removal of 5 bases from V and 7 bases from J, the junction contained 13 bases not matched to a gene. Germline loops: CDR1 MRHNA, CDR2 SNTAGT. This CDR3 comprises 16 residues. Here the CDR3 DNA reads TGTGCCAGCAGTATAACTCCGGGACAGGGAACGAATACGCAGTATTTT. As protein: CASSITPGQGTNTQYF.

The J gene is TRBJ1-1, the V gene TRBV11-2, with no clear D. The CDR3 runs to 14 residues. The germline V and J ends were trimmed by 0 bases and 5 bases, with 10 bases remaining between them. The germline V gene encodes CDR1 SGHAT and CDR2 FQNNGV. The CDR3 coding sequence is TGTGCCAGCAGCTTAGATCCGGGAAGGACTGAAGCTTTCTTT. This translates into CASSLDPGRTEAFF. The complete variable domain, with remaining parts taken from reference TRBV11-2 and TRBJ1-1, reads EAGVAQSPRYKIIEKRQSVAFWCNPISGHATLYWYQQILGQGPKLLIQFQNNGVVDDSQLPKDRFSAERLKGVDSTLKIQPAKLEDSAVYLCASSLDPGRTEAFFGQGTRLTVV.